This T cell receptor beta chain was identified during a study of molecular identifiers for immune sequencing clone quantification. Study-wide results and limits: Molecules of identical TCR sharing a barcode could underestimate highly expanded clone sizes.

For naive CD8 T cells, sorting used the CD8+CD4-CCR7+CD45RA+ phenotype. The V gene end was trimmed by 3 bases and the J gene end by 5 bases; junction bases not matched to a gene: 6. CDR3 length equals 16 residues. This clonotype was counted ten times or more. Its antigen is currently unknown. Previously described methods with listed TCR primers produced the bulk TCR libraries. Using its own MiXCR run on the PCR reads, TCRdb lists one record per CDR3 protein. The sample includes approximately 550,000 distinct CDR3 sequences, about a fifth of them seen just once. The sequenced sample consisted of naive CD8+ T cells from blood, with Jurkat cell RNA spiked in. Subset meaning: FACS-sorted CD8+CD4-CCR7+CD45RA+ naive T cells. The TCR was taken from a human donor in good health. Some libraries in this study had Jurkat cell RNA spiked in. The chain carries TRBV12-3 or TRBV12-4 and TRBJ2-1; 11 bases match TRBD2. CDR3 sequence reads: CASSFFLAGGHNEQFF. The CDR3 region has the DNA TGTGCCAGCAGTTTCTTCCTAGCGGGGGGCCACAATGAGCAGTTCTTC.